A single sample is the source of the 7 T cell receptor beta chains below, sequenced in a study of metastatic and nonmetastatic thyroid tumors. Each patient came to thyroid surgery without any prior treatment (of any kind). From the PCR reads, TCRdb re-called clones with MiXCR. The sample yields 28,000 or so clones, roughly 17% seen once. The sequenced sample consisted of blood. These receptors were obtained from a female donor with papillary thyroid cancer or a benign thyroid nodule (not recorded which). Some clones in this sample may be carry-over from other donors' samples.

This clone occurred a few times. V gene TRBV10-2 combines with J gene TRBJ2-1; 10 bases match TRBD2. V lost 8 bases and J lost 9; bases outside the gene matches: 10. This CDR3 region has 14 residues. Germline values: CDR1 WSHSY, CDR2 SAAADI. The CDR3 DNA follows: TGCGCCAGCCTTAGCGGGAGGTCTAAGGTTGAGCAGTTCTTC. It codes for CASLSGRSKVEQFF.

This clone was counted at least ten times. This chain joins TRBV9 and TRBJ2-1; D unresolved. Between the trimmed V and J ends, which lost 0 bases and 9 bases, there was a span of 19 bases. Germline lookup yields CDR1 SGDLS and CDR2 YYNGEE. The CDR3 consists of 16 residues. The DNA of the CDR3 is TGTGCCAGCAGCGTAGGCGGCGGTCGTAGGTTCAGTGAGCAGTTCTTC. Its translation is CASSVGGGRRFSEQFF.

This CDR3 reads CASRGTTEAFF. As DNA, the CDR3 is TGTGCCAGCAGGGGAACGACTGAAGCTTTCTTT. V usage is TRBV12-3 or TRBV12-4 and J usage is TRBJ1-1; D gene unclear. Trimming took 6 bases from V and 5 from J, leaving 7 bases between them. There are 11 residues in the CDR3.

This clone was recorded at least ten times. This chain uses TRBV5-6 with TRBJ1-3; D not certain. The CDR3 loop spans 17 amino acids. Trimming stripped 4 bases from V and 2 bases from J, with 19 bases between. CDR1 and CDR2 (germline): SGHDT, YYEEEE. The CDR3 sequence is CASSHRPSIVAGNTIYF. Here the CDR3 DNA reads TGTGCCAGCAGCCATCGGCCATCGATCGTTGCTGGAAACACCATATATTTT.

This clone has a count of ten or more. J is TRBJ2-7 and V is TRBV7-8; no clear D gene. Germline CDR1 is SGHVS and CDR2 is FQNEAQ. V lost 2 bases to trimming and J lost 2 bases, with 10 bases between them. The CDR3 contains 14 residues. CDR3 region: CASSLPGRTYEQYF. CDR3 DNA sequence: TGTGCCAGCAGCTTACCTGGCAGGACCTACGAGCAGTACTTC.

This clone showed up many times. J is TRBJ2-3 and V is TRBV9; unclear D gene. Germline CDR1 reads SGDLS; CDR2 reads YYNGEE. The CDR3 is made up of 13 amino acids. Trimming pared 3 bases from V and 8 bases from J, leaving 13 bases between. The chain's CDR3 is CASSAPIGATQYF. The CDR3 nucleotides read TGTGCCAGCAGCGCCCCCATTGGTGCTACGCAGTATTTT.

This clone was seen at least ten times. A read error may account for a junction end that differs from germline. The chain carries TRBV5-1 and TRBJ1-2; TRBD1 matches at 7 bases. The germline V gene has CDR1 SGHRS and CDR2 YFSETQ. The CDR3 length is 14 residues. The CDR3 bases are TGCACCAGCAGCTTGGAGGGACAGCTCTATGGCTACACCTTC. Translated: CTSSLEGQLYGYTF.